These T cell receptor beta chains were read from a single sample in a study of control samples from healthy donors and cancer patients. Libraries were prepared by immunoSEQ multiplex PCR; TCRdb keeps only in-frame clonotypes and omits some of them. The sample comprises nearly 35,000 clones, approximately 93% of which are singletons, and under 2% rests with the top ten. Sequences were obtained from PBMCs. The receptors shown here come from a man between 40 and 49 years old with colorectal cancer. The CDR3 runs from the conserved cysteine through the conserved F or W. Each record gives: J gene, CDR3 length, clone size, V gene, D gene, CDR3 DNA, CDR3 protein. D genes are given only for firm matches. Some rows have no size entry. The others give once, few or many, or a class for an expanded clone.

J: TRBJ1-2
length: 15
size: NA
V: TRBV5-1
D: NA
DNA: TGCGCCAGCAGCTTGGCGTTAGGGCTTGACTATGGCTACACCTTC
CDR3: CASSLALGLDYGYTF

J: TRBJ1-1
length: 14
size: NA
V: TRBV7-9
D: NA
DNA: TGTGCCAGCAGACTGGGGCAGGGAAAGGCTGAAGCTTTCTTT
CDR3: CASRLGQGKAEAFF

J: TRBJ2-5
length: 14
size: NA
V: TRBV25-1
D: NA
DNA: TGTGCCAGCAGTGCGCAGGAGAAACAAGAGACCCAGTACTTC
CDR3: CASSAQEKQETQYF

J: TRBJ1-1
length: 13
size: NA
V: TRBV6-5
D: NA
DNA: TGTGCCAGCAGCCAACTACGCCGGACTGAAGCTTTCTTT
CDR3: CASSQLRRTEAFF

J: TRBJ2-3
length: 16
size: NA
V: TRBV5-1
D: NA
DNA: TGCGCCAGCAGCTTGGAATTCAGGGGAGGTTCAGATACGCAGTATTTT
CDR3: CASSLEFRGGSDTQYF

J: TRBJ2-6
length: 17
size: NA
V: TRBV2
D: TRBD1
DNA: TGTGCCAGCAGCCTTACAGGGGGTGGCTCTGGGGCCAACGTCCTGACTTTC
CDR3: CASSLTGGGSGANVLTF

J: TRBJ2-2
length: 14
size: NA
V: TRBV6-6
D: NA
DNA: TGTGCCAGCAGTTACGCCCAGGGAACCGGGGAGCTGTTTTTT
CDR3: CASSYAQGTGELFF

J: TRBJ2-1
length: 16
size: NA
V: TRBV5-1
D: TRBD1
DNA: TGCGCCAGCAGACCAACAGGGGCTTCCTTTTCGATTGAGCAGTTCTTC
CDR3: CASRPTGASFSIEQFF

J: TRBJ2-2
length: 14
size: NA
V: TRBV9
D: NA
DNA: TGTGCCAGCAGCTCCGGGACTTACACCGGGGAGCTGTTTTTT
CDR3: CASSSGTYTGELFF

J: TRBJ2-1
length: 15
size: NA
V: TRBV7-9
D: NA
DNA: TGTGCCAGCAGCCCGGGACTGAGCTCCTACAATGAGCAGTTCTTC
CDR3: CASSPGLSSYNEQFF

J: TRBJ1-1
length: 12
size: NA
V: TRBV29-1
D: NA
DNA: TGCAGCGTCGCACAGGGTAGCGCTGAAGCTTTCTTT
CDR3: CSVAQGSAEAFF

J: TRBJ2-7
length: 15
size: NA
V: TRBV5-5
D: NA
DNA: TGTGCCAGCAGCTTGGTCGGCAGGGACTTCGCCGAGCAGTACTTC
CDR3: CASSLVGRDFAEQYF

J: TRBJ1-5
length: 15
size: NA
V: TRBV2
D: TRBD1
DNA: TGTGCCAGCACTTGGACAGGGGACCCCAATCAGCCCCAGCATTTT
CDR3: CASTWTGDPNQPQHF

J: TRBJ2-5
length: 13
size: NA
V: TRBV18
D: NA
DNA: TGTGCCAGCTCACCTGGCGGGATTGGGACCCAGTACTTC
CDR3: CASSPGGIGTQYF

J: TRBJ2-7
length: 13
size: NA
V: TRBV13
D: TRBD1
DNA: TGTGCCAGCAGCAGGACAGGGGCGGGCGAGCAGTACTTC
CDR3: CASSRTGAGEQYF

J: TRBJ2-1
length: 15
size: once
V: TRBV19
D: TRBD2
DNA: TGTGCCAGTAGCTTAGCGGGGGGTACCTACAATGAGCAGTTCTTC
CDR3: CASSLAGGTYNEQFF

J: TRBJ1-2
length: 13
size: NA
V: TRBV11-2
D: TRBD1
DNA: TGTGCCAGCAGCTTTCAGGGGGCCAGTGGCTACACCTTC
CDR3: CASSFQGASGYTF

J: TRBJ1-4
length: 13
size: NA
V: TRBV19
D: NA
DNA: TGTGCCAGCAGCCCCAGGGATGGCGAAAAACTGTTTTTT
CDR3: CASSPRDGEKLFF

J: TRBJ2-4
length: 11
size: NA
V: TRBV5-1
D: NA
DNA: TGCGCCAGCAGGAGCCTAGACATTCAGTACTTC
CDR3: CASRSLDIQYF

J: TRBJ2-7
length: 13
size: NA
V: TRBV3-1/TRBV3-2
D: TRBD1
DNA: TGTGCCAGCAGCCGCAGGGGGACCTACGAGCAGTACTTC
CDR3: CASSRRGTYEQYF

J: TRBJ1-2
length: 15
size: NA
V: TRBV3-1/TRBV3-2
D: NA
DNA: TGTGCCAGCAGCCAATTCCCCGGGCCTAACTATGGCTACACCTTC
CDR3: CASSQFPGPNYGYTF

J: TRBJ2-1
length: 13
size: NA
V: TRBV19
D: TRBD1
DNA: TGTGCCAGTACCCGGGACAGGTCTAATGAGCAGTTCTTC
CDR3: CASTRDRSNEQFF

J: TRBJ1-1
length: 13
size: NA
V: TRBV6-2/TRBV6-3
D: NA
DNA: TGTGCCAGCAGTTACTACCGGGAAACTGAAGCTTTCTTT
CDR3: CASSYYRETEAFF

J: TRBJ1-5
length: 13
size: NA
V: TRBV6-5
D: NA
DNA: TGTGCCAGCGGCATAGAGGTCAATCAGCCCCAGCATTTT
CDR3: CASGIEVNQPQHF

J: TRBJ2-1
length: 14
size: once
V: TRBV24-1
D: TRBD1
DNA: TGTGCCACCAGTGAGGGAGACAGGGGACATGAGCAGTTCTTC
CDR3: CATSEGDRGHEQFF

J: TRBJ1-5
length: 14
size: few
V: TRBV30
D: NA
DNA: TGTGCCTGGAGTATAGGGGGAGGCAATCAGCCCCAGCATTTT
CDR3: CAWSIGGGNQPQHF

J: TRBJ1-2
length: 15
size: NA
V: TRBV30
D: NA
DNA: TGTGCCTGGAGTGTACCGCGGACACCCAACTATGGCTACACCTTC
CDR3: CAWSVPRTPNYGYTF

J: TRBJ1-3
length: 16
size: once
V: TRBV4-1
D: NA
DNA: TGCGCCAGCAGCCAAGTCGGGGGTAGTTTTGGAAACACCATATATTTT
CDR3: CASSQVGGSFGNTIYF

J: TRBJ2-2
length: 18
size: NA
V: TRBV7-9
D: TRBD1
DNA: TGTGCCAGCAGCGGCATCAATTACGGACAGGGAGTCACCGGGGAGCTGTTTTTT
CDR3: CASSGINYGQGVTGELFF